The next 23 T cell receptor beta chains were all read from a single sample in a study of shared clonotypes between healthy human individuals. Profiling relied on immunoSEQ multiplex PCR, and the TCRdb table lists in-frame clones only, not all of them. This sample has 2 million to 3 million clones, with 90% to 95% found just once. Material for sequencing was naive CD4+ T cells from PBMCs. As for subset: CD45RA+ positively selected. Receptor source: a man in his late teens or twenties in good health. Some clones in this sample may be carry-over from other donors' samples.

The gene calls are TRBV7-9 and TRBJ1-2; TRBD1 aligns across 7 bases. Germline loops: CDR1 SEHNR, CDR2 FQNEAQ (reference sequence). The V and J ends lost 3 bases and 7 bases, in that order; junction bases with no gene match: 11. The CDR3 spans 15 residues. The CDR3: CASSFSGKGAGGYTF. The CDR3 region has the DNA TGTGCCAGCAGCTTTTCCGGGAAGGGGGCTGGTGGCTACACCTTC.

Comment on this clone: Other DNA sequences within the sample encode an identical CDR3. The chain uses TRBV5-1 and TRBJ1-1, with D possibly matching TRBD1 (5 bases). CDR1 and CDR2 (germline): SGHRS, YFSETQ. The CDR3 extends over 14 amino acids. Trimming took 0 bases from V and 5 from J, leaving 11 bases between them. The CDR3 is CASSLGGSRTEAFF. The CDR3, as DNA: TGCGCCAGCAGCTTGGGGGGGAGCAGAACTGAAGCTTTCTTT.

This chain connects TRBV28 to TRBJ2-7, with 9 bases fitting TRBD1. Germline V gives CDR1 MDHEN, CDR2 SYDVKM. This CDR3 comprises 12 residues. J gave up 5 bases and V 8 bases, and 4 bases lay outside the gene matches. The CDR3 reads CASGGQGNEQYF. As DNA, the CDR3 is TGTGCCAGCGGGGGACAGGGCAACGAGCAGTACTTC.

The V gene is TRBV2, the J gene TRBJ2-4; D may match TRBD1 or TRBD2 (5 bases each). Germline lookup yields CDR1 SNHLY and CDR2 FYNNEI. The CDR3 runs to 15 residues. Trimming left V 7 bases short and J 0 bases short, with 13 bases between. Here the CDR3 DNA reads TGTGCCAGCAATGGGGGTACACTAGCCAAAAACATTCAGTACTTC. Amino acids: CASNGGTLAKNIQYF.

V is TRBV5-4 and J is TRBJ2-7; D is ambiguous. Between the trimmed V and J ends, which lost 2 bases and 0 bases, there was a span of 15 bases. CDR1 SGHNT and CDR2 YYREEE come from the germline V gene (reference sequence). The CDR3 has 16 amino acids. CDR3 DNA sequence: TGTGCCAGCAGCTTACTTGGACCCCTCAGCTCCTACGAGCAGTACTTC. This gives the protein CASSLLGPLSSYEQYF.

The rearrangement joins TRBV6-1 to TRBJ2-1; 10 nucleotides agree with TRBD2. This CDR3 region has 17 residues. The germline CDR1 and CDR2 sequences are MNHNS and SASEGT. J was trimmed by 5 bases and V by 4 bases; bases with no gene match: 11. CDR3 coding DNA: TGTGCCAGCAGTGGGGAGCGGGAGGGCAACTCGGACAATGAGCAGTTCTTC. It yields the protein CASSGEREGNSDNEQFF.

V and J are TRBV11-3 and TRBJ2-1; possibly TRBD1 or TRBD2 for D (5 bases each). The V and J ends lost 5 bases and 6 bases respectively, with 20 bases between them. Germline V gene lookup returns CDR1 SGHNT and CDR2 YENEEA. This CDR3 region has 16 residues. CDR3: CASSLLGTSVGNEQFF. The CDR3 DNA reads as TGTGCCAGCAGCCTCCTTGGGACCTCGGTGGGCAATGAGCAGTTCTTC.

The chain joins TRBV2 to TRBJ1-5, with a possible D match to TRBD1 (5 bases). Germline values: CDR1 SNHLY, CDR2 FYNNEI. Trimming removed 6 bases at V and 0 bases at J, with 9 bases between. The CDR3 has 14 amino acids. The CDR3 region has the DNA TGTGCCAGCAGGAGGGACCTTAGCAATCAGCCCCAGCATTTT. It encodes CASRRDLSNQPQHF.

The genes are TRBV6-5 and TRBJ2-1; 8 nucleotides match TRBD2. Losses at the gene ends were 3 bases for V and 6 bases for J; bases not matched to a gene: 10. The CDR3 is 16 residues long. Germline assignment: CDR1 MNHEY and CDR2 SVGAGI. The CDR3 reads CASSYSGLGGVNEQFF. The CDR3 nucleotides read TGTGCCAGCAGTTATTCGGGACTAGGGGGTGTCAATGAGCAGTTCTTC.

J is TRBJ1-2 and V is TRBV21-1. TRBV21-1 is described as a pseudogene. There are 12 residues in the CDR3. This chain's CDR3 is CASPGRSYGYTF. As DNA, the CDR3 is TGTGCCAGCCCCGGCAGGAGCTATGGCTACACCTTC.

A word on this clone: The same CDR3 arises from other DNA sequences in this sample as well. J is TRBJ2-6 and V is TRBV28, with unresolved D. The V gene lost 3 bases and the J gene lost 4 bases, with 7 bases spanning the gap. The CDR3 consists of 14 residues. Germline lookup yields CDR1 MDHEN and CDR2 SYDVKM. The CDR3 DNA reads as TGTGCCAGCAGTTTTCACTCAGGGGCCAACGTCCTGACTTTC. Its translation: CASSFHSGANVLTF. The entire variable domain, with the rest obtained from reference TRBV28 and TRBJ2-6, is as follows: DVKVTQSSRYLVKRTGEKVFLECVQDMDHENMFWYRQDPGLGLRLIYFSYDVKMKEKGDIPEGYSVSREKKERFSLILESASTNQTSMYLCASSFHSGANVLTFGAGSRLTVL.

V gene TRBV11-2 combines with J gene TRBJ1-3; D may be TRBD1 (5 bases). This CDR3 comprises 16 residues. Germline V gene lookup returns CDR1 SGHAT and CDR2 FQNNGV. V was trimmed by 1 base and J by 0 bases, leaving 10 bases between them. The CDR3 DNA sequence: TGTGCCAGCAGCTTAGTCCCGGACATCTCTGGAAACACCATATATTTT. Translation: CASSLVPDISGNTIYF.

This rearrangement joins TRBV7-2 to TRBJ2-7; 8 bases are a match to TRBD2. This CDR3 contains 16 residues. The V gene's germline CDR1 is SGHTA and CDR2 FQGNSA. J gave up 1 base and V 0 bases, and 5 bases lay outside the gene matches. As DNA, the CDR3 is TGTGCCAGCAGCTTAGCACCGGGAGGGTTATCCTACGAGCAGTACTTC. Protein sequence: CASSLAPGGLSYEQYF.

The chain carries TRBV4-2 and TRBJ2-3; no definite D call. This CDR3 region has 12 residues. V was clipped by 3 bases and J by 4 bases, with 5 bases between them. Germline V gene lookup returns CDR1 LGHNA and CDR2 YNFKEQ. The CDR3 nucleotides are TGTGCCAGCAGCCAGCTAGCAGATACGCAGTATTTT. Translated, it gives CASSQLADTQYF.

This CDR3 reads CASSLTAGVGEQFF. Here the CDR3 DNA reads TGTGCCAGCAGCTTAACAGCGGGAGTAGGTGAGCAGTTCTTC. V and J are TRBV7-3 and TRBJ2-1; 8 bases line up with TRBD2. This CDR3 region has 14 residues. CDR1 and CDR2 from the germline V gene are SGHTA and FQGTGA. With V trimmed by 0 bases and J by 9 bases, 4 bases remained unmatched.

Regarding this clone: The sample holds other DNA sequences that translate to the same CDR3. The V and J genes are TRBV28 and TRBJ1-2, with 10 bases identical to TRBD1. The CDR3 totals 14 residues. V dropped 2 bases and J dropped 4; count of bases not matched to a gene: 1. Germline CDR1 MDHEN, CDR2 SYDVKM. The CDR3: CASSLDRGLYGYTF. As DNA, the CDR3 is TGTGCCAGCAGTTTAGACAGGGGGCTCTATGGCTACACCTTC.

CDR3 in DNA: TGCGCCAGCAGCGGCGGGGAGGCCCAAGAGACCCAGTACTTC. As protein: CASSGGEAQETQYF. This sequence joins TRBV5-1 and TRBJ2-5, with a possible D match to TRBD2 (6 bases). The CDR3 is made up of 14 amino acids. Trimming cost V 4 bases and J 1 base, with 11 bases left between them. Germline V gene lookup returns CDR1 SGHRS and CDR2 YFSETQ.

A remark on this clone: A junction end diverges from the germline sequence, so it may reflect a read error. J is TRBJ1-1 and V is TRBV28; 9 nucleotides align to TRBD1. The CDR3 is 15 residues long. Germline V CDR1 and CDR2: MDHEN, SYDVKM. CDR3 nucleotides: TGTGCCGGCAGGGAGCCGGGACAGGGAGGCCTTGAAGCTTTCTTT. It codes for CAGREPGQGGLEAFF.

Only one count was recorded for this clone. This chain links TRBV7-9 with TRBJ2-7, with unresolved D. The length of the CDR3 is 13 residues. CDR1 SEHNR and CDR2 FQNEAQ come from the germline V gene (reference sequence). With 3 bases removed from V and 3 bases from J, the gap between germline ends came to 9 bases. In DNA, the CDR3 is TGTGCCAGCAGCTTTACAGATCGCTACGAGCAGTACTTC. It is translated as CASSFTDRYEQYF. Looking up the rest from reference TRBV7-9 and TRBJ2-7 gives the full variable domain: DTGVSQNPRHKITKRGQNVTFRCDPISEHNRLYWYRQTLGQGPEFLTYFQNEAQLEKSRLLSDRFSAERPKGSFSTLEIQRTEQGDSAMYLCASSFTDRYEQYFGPGTRLTVT.

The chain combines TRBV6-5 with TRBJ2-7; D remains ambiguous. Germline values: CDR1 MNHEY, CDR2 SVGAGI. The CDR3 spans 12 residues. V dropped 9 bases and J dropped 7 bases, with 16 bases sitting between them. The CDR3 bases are TGTGCCAGTCACAGTCCTGGCCGGGAGCAGTACTTC. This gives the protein CASHSPGREQYF.

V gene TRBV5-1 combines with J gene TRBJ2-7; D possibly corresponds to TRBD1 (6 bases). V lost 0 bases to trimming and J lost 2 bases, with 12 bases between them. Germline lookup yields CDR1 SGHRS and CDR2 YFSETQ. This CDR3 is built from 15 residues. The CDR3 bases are TGCGCCAGCAGCTTGGTGCCGGACAGCACCTACGAGCAGTACTTC. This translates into CASSLVPDSTYEQYF.

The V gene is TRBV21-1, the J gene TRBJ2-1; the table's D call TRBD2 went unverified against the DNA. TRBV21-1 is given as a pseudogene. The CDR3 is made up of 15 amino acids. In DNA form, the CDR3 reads TGTGCCAGCAGCGTCTCCTTCGGAGTGCCCAATGAGCAGTTCTTC. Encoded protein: CASSVSFGVPNEQFF.

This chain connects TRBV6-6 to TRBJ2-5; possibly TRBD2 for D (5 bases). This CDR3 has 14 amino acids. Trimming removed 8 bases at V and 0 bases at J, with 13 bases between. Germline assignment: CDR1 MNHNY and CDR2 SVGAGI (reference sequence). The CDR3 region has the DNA TGTGCCAGCCAAACGGAGGAGAACCAAGAGACCCAGTACTTC. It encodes CASQTEENQETQYF.